This TCR beta chain was identified during a study of T-cell memory formation after mild COVID-19. V lost 6 bases to trimming and J lost 6 bases, with 12 bases between them. The germline V gene has CDR1 DFQATT and CDR2 SNEGSKA (reference sequence). CDR3 length equals 13 residues. TCRdb fed the 5' RACE reads into MiXCR, producing one record per CDR3 protein. The sample lists around 530,000 distinct CDR3 sequences, approximately 21% occurring once. The TCR was taken from an adult woman who had mild COVID-19 (a few samples of this study predate the infection). Cell type and time point are not known. Sequenced input: PBMCs or a T cell subset sorted from them (not recorded which). The chain joins TRBV20-1 to TRBJ1-6; possibly TRBD1 for D (6 bases). The CDR3, as DNA: TGCAGTGCACGGACAGCGGGTAATTCACCCCTCCACTTT. Amino acids: CSARTAGNSPLHF.